These 25 T cell receptor beta chains came from one sample sequenced in a study of T-cell memory formation after mild COVID-19. TCRdb redid the calling of the 5' RACE reads with MiXCR, one entry per CDR3 protein. The sample contains nearly 110,000 distinct CDR3 sequences, roughly 12% of which appear only once. The sample comprised PBMCs or a T cell subset sorted from them (not recorded which). The source of these receptors is an adult woman who had mild COVID-19 (a few samples of this study predate the infection). Cell type and time point are not known.

This clonotype appeared many times. The chain joins TRBV7-6 to TRBJ2-3; 10 nucleotides agree with TRBD1. Trimming took 5 bases from V and 7 from J; bases not matched to a gene: 12. The CDR3 contains 16 residues. CDR1 SGHVS and CDR2 FNYEAQ come from the germline V gene. DNA of the CDR3: TGTGCCAGCAGCCCGGGACAGGGGCCTCCCACGAATACGCAGTATTTT. Its protein product is CASSPGQGPPTNTQYF.

This clonotype was counted many times. The chain employs TRBV29-1 and TRBJ2-3; maybe TRBD2 (5 bases). V was pared by 4 bases and J by 5 bases, with 19 bases between. Per the germline V gene, CDR1 is SQVTM and CDR2 is ANQGSEA. This CDR3 contains 15 residues. The DNA of the CDR3 is TGCAGCGTTGTCCGACCGCGCTTCGGAGGAGATACGCAGTATTTT. Its translation: CSVVRPRFGGDTQYF.

V and J are TRBV7-2 and TRBJ2-1; D perhaps matches TRBD1 (6 bases). This CDR3 contains 18 residues. The germline gives CDR1 SGHTA, CDR2 FQGNSA. V was cut by 5 bases and J by 0 bases, with 20 bases left in between. As DNA, the CDR3 is TGTGCCAGCAGCCCAACGTGGGGGCCCTCAAGCTCCTACAATGAGCAGTTCTTC. This sequence encodes CASSPTWGPSSSYNEQFF. The variable domain in full, with the rest retrieved from reference TRBV7-2 and TRBJ2-1, is GAGVSQSPSNKVTEKGKDVELRCDPISGHTALYWYRQSLGQGLEFLIYFQGNSAPDKSGLPSDRFSAERTGGSVSTLTIQRTQQEDSAVYLCASSPTWGPSSSYNEQFFGPGTRLTVL.

The chain uses TRBV19 and TRBJ2-7; D ambiguous. The germline V gene encodes CDR1 LNHDA and CDR2 SQIVND (reference sequence). The CDR3 consists of 13 residues. The V end lost 1 base, the J end lost 5 bases, and 9 bases lay between the germline ends. CDR3 sequence: CASSIGHLDEQYF. The CDR3, as DNA: TGTGCCAGTAGTATAGGACACCTGGACGAGCAGTACTTC. The whole variable domain, filled in from reference TRBV19 and TRBJ2-7, reads DGGITQSPKYLFRKEGQNVTLSCEQNLNHDAMYWYRQDPGQGLRLIYYSQIVNDFQKGDIAEGYSVSREKKESFPLTVTSAQKNPTAFYLCASSIGHLDEQYFGPGTRLTVT.

The chain is built from TRBV6-1 and TRBJ1-5; D is unclear. The germline gives CDR1 MNHNS, CDR2 SASEGT. V shed 4 bases and J shed 4 bases, with 8 bases lying between them. The length of the CDR3 is 13 residues. CDR3 DNA sequence: TGTGCCAGCAGTGGGTGGGGTAATCAGCCCCAGCATTTT. It codes for CASSGWGNQPQHF.

The V and J genes are TRBV29-1 and TRBJ2-5; D call uncertain. The CDR3 consists of 9 residues. Germline loops: CDR1 SQVTM, CDR2 ANQGSEA. Trimming cost V 5 bases and J 9 bases, with 7 bases left between them. The CDR3 DNA sequence: TGCAGCGTTCCCGTCCCCCAGTACTTC. Translated, it gives CSVPVPQYF.

This chain connects TRBV29-1 to TRBJ2-1; D unclear. Germline loops: CDR1 SQVTM, CDR2 ANQGSEA. CDR3 length: 15 residues. The germline V and J ends were trimmed by 4 bases and 0 bases, with 13 bases remaining between them. The CDR3 sequence: CSVARGLSSYNEQFF. The CDR3 nucleotides are TGCAGCGTTGCGAGAGGTCTCAGCTCCTACAATGAGCAGTTCTTC.

This clonotype showed up just a few times. The V and J genes are TRBV2 and TRBJ2-2; D perhaps matches TRBD1 (6 bases). With 6 bases removed from V and 7 bases from J, the gap between germline ends came to 18 bases. Looked up from germline, CDR1 is SNHLY and CDR2 is FYNNEI. The CDR3 consists of 15 residues. The CDR3 loop reads CASRKPVLGGGELFF. The CDR3 bases are TGTGCCAGCAGGAAACCAGTCTTAGGGGGCGGGGAGCTGTTTTTT. The whole variable domain, filled in from reference TRBV2 and TRBJ2-2, reads EPEVTQTPSHQVTQMGQEVILRCVPISNHLYFYWYRQILGQKVEFLVSFYNNEISEKSEIFDDQFSVERPDGSNFTLKIRSTKLEDSAMYFCASRKPVLGGGELFFGEGSRLTVL.

This clonotype was recorded many times. V and J are TRBV6-6 and TRBJ2-6; D is possibly TRBD1 (6 bases). V was trimmed by 8 bases and J by 0 bases, leaving 11 bases between them. The CDR3 has 15 amino acids. Looked up from germline, CDR1 is MNHNY and CDR2 is SVGAGI (reference sequence). The chain's CDR3 is CASGQLSSGANVLTF. The CDR3 bases are TGTGCCAGCGGACAGCTCAGCTCTGGGGCCAACGTCCTGACTTTC.

The chain is built from TRBV7-6 and TRBJ2-4, with D maybe TRBD2 (6 bases). Germline values: CDR1 SGHVS, CDR2 FNYEAQ. The V and J ends lost 1 base and 9 bases respectively, with 7 bases between them. The CDR3 extends over 12 amino acids. The CDR3 nucleotides are TGTGCCAGCAGCTTAGACGGGGGCATTCAGTACTTC. As protein: CASSLDGGIQYF.

V usage is TRBV4-1 and J usage is TRBJ1-1; D gene unclear. V was cut by 4 bases and J by 0 bases, with 9 bases left in between. This CDR3 region has 14 residues. Germline CDR1 MGHRA, CDR2 YSYEKL. Written as DNA, the CDR3 is TGCGCCAGCAGCCCTACAGCTATGAACACTGAAGCTTTCTTT. Protein: CASSPTAMNTEAFF.

This clonotype was observed a handful of times. The chain employs TRBV11-2 and TRBJ2-7; 8 bases fit TRBD2. Germline CDR1 is SGHAT and CDR2 is FQNNGV. There are 13 residues in the CDR3. The V segment lost 4 bases and the J segment 5 bases; nucleotides outside the gene matches: 4. The CDR3, as DNA: TGTGCCAGCAGCTACGGGACTAGTCACGAGCAGTACTTC. This sequence encodes CASSYGTSHEQYF.

This clonotype was recorded many times. V and J are TRBV4-3 and TRBJ2-7; D gene ambiguous. Germline assignment: CDR1 LGHNA and CDR2 YSLEER. V lost 3 bases, J lost 2 bases, and 14 bases lay in between. The CDR3 runs 15 residues. DNA for the CDR3: TGCGCCAGCAGCCAGAACGGCGGCGGCACCTACGAGCAGTACTTC. Its translation: CASSQNGGGTYEQYF.

This clonotype appeared a single time. The chain is built from TRBV12-3 or TRBV12-4 and TRBJ1-5; unclear D gene. The CDR3 extends over 14 amino acids. V lost 7 bases, J lost 2 bases, and 12 bases lay in between. This CDR3 is CASMLRGGNQPQHF. In nucleotides, the CDR3 is TGTGCCAGCATGCTTCGAGGCGGCAATCAGCCCCAGCATTTT.

J is TRBJ2-3 and V is TRBV5-1, with 9 bases identical to TRBD2. V was clipped by 4 bases and J by 2 bases; unmatched bases: 2. The CDR3 runs to 14 residues. Germline CDR1 reads SGHRS; CDR2 reads YFSETQ. The chain's CDR3 is CASSLGLATDTQYF. CDR3 nucleotide sequence: TGCGCCAGCAGCCTGGGACTAGCCACAGATACGCAGTATTTT.

This clonotype showed up many times. The V call is TRBV11-2, the J call TRBJ2-2; D is unresolved. V was pared by 0 bases and J by 5 bases, with 7 bases between. The CDR3 consists of 14 residues. Germline CDR1 reads SGHAT; CDR2 reads FQNNGV. The CDR3 nucleotides are TGTGCCAGCAGCTTAGATGTGGCTACCGGGGAGCTGTTTTTT. It encodes CASSLDVATGELFF.

This clonotype was recorded a few times. The chain joins TRBV6-5 to TRBJ2-7; no reliable D call. The V gene lost 2 bases and the J gene lost 3 bases, with 14 bases spanning the gap. The CDR3 extends over 15 amino acids. Germline assignment: CDR1 MNHEY and CDR2 SVGAGI. CDR3 region: CASSYGLTSGYEQYF. The CDR3 bases are TGTGCCAGCAGTTACGGCCTGACCTCGGGCTACGAGCAGTACTTC.

This clonotype was recorded a few times. The CDR3 reads CASSPRTGALYNEQFF. The CDR3 region has the DNA TGTGCCAGCAGCCCTCGGACAGGCGCCTTATACAATGAGCAGTTCTTC. The V and J genes are TRBV6-2 or TRBV6-3 and TRBJ2-1, with TRBD1 matching over 7 bases. Germline-derived CDR1 and CDR2 are MNHEY and SVGEGT. CDR3 length: 16 amino acids. V lost 6 bases, J lost 4 bases, and 12 bases stayed unmatched.

This clonotype came up a few times. The chain recombines TRBV2 with TRBJ2-1, with D possibly being TRBD1 or TRBD2 (6 bases each). The CDR3 extends over 16 amino acids. The V end lost 1 base, the J end lost 2 bases, and 12 bases lay between the germline ends. Germline CDR1 SNHLY, CDR2 FYNNEI. The CDR3 DNA reads as TGTGCCAGCAGTGAAGAGGGGGGCGGACCCTACAATGAGCAGTTCTTC. It yields the protein CASSEEGGGPYNEQFF.

CDR3 in DNA: TGTGCCAGCAGCCAACCGGGCGGGGGCTACAATGAGCAGTTCTTC. Protein product: CASSQPGGGYNEQFF. The chain uses TRBV4-2 and TRBJ2-1; 7 positions match TRBD2. The CDR3 totals 15 residues. V dropped 2 bases and J dropped 3; count of bases not matched to a gene: 4. CDR1 and CDR2 (germline): LGHNA, YNFKEQ.

This clonotype was detected only a few times. The V gene is TRBV21-1, the J gene TRBJ2-1; the listed D gene, TRBD1, was not tested against the DNA. TRBV21-1 corresponds to a pseudogene. This CDR3 has 15 amino acids. The CDR3 region is CASTFGGETYNEQFF. The DNA of the CDR3 is TGTGCCAGCACCTTCGGGGGAGAAACCTACAATGAGCAGTTCTTC.

The chain carries TRBV5-6 and TRBJ2-7; no definite D call. This CDR3 contains 14 residues. Trimming took 0 bases from V and 9 from J, leaving 16 bases between them. Germline V gene lookup returns CDR1 SGHDT and CDR2 YYEEEE. DNA of the CDR3: TGTGCCAGCAGCTTGGGTATCTCTGGTCTCGGGCAGTACTTC. Translated: CASSLGISGLGQYF.

The sample holds a few counts of this clonotype. The CDR3 region is CASSFPRNEKLFF. CDR3 in DNA: TGTGCCAGCAGCTTTCCCAGGAATGAAAAACTGTTTTTT. This chain links TRBV7-9 with TRBJ1-4; D not certain. V lost 3 bases, J lost 5 bases, and 7 bases lay in between. The CDR3 sequence is 13 residues long. Germline loops: CDR1 SEHNR, CDR2 FQNEAQ (reference sequence).

This clonotype occurred many times. The chain combines TRBV6-2 or TRBV6-3 with TRBJ1-5; D is unclear. CDR1 and CDR2 (germline): MNHEY, SVGEGT. The CDR3 has 15 residues. V shed 2 bases and J shed 4 bases, with 12 bases lying between them. The DNA for the CDR3 is TGTGCCAGCAGTTACGACTCTACCCCGAATCAGCCCCAGCATTTT. Translated: CASSYDSTPNQPQHF.

This clonotype has at least ten counts. J is TRBJ2-1 and V is TRBV5-1; maybe TRBD2 (5 bases). This CDR3 is 15 amino acids long. V was cut by 4 bases and J by 3 bases, with 14 bases left in between. The germline CDR1 and CDR2 sequences are SGHRS and YFSETQ. The CDR3 protein is CASSEVEAGYNEQFF. The CDR3 DNA follows: TGCGCCAGCAGCGAGGTGGAGGCGGGCTACAATGAGCAGTTCTTC.